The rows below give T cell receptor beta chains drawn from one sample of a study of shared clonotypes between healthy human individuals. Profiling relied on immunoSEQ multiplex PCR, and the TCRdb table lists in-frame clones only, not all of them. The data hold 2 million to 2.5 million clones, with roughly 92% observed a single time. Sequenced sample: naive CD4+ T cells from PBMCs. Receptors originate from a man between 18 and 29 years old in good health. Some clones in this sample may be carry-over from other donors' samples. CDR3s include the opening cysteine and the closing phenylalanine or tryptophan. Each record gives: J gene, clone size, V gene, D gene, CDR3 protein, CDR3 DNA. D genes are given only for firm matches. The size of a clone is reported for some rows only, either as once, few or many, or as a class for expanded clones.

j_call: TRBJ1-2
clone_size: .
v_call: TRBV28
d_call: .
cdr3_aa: CASAMRPVYGYTF
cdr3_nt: TGTGCCAGCGCAATGCGCCCAGTCTATGGCTACACCTTC

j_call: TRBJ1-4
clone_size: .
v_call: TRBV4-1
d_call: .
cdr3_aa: CASSQDTGGDEKLFF
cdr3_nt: TGCGCCAGCAGCCAAGACACGGGGGGTGATGAAAAACTGTTTTTT

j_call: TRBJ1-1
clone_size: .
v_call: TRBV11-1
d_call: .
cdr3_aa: CASSWGVRVSGNTEAFF
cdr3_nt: TGTGCCAGCAGCTGGGGTGTTCGGGTGTCGGGGAACACTGAAGCTTTCTTT

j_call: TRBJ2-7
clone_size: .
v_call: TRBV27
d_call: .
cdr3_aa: CASSLSRGQIEQYF
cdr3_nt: TGTGCCAGCAGTTTATCCAGGGGACAAATCGAGCAGTACTTC

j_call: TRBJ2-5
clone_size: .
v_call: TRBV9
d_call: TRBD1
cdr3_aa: CASSARTGSQETQYF
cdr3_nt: TGTGCCAGCAGCGCCCGGACAGGGTCCCAAGAGACCCAGTACTTC

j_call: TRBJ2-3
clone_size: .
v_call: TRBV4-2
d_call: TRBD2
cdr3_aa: CASSQGSSGGTDTQYF
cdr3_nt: TGTGCCAGCAGCCAAGGCTCGAGCGGGGGCACAGATACGCAGTATTTT

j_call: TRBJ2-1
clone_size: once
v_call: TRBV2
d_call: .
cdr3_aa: CASSELASPYNEQFF
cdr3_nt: TGTGCCAGCAGTGAACTCGCGTCACCCTACAATGAGCAGTTCTTC

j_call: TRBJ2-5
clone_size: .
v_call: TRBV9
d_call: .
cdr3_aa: CASSVMGGETQYF
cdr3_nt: TGTGCCAGCAGCGTAATGGGGGGAGAGACCCAGTACTTC

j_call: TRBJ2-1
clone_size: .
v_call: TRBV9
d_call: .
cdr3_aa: CASSVGGQRSSYNEQFF
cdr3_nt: TGTGCCAGCAGCGTAGGGGGCCAGCGGAGCTCCTACAATGAGCAGTTCTTC

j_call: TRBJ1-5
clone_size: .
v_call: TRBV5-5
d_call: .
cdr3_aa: CASSLGPLFNQPQHF
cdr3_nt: TGTGCCAGCAGCTTGGGACCGCTTTTCAATCAGCCCCAGCATTTT

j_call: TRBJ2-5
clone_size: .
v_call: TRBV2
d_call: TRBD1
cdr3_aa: CASSVLRDRRQETQYF
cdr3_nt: TGTGCCAGCAGTGTATTAAGGGACAGGCGCCAAGAGACCCAGTACTTC

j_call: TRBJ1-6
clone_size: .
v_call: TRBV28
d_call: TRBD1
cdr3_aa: CASSFPGGYSPLHF
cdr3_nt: TGTGCCAGCAGTTTCCCAGGGGGTTATTCACCCCTCCACTTT

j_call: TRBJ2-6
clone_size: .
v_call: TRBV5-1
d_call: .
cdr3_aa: CASGSGLPQFNVLTF
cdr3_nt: TGCGCCAGCGGATCAGGGCTCCCTCAGTTCAACGTCCTGACTTTC

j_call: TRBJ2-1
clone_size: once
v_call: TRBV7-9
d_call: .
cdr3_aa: CASSLIPSHSSYNEQFF
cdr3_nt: TGTGCCAGCAGCTTAATCCCTTCTCATAGCTCCTACAATGAGCAGTTCTTC

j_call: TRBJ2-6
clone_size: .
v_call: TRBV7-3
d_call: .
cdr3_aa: CASSLPGSEGANVLTF
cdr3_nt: TGTGCCAGCAGCTTACCAGGCTCGGAAGGGGCCAACGTCCTGACTTTC

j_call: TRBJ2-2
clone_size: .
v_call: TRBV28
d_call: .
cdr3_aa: CASSKRDSSTGELFF
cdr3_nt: TGTGCCAGCAGCAAACGGGACTCCTCCACCGGGGAGCTGTTTTTT

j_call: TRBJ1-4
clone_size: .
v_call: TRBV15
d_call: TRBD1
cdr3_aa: CATSRDRQGVTNEKLFF
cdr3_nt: TGTGCCACCAGCAGAGACAGACAGGGAGTAACTAATGAAAAACTGTTTTTT

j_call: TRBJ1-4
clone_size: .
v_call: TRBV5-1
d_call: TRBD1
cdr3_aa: CASSLGQGHGKLFF
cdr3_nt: TGCGCCAGCAGCTTAGGACAGGGGCATGGAAAACTGTTTTTT

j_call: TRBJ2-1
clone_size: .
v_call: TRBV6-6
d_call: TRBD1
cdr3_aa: CASSSKQGAFYNEQFF
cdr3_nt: TGTGCCAGCAGTTCCAAACAGGGGGCCTTTTACAATGAGCAGTTCTTC

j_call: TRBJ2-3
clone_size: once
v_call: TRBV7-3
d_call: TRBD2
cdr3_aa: CASSLTPSGGSTDTQYF
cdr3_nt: TGTGCCAGCAGCTTAACGCCTAGCGGGGGTAGCACAGATACGCAGTATTTT

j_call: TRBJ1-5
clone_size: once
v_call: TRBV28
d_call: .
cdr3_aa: CASSSPTPGQSNQPQHF
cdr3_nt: TGTGCCAGCAGTTCCCCGACTCCCGGACAATCTAATCAGCCCCAGCATTTT

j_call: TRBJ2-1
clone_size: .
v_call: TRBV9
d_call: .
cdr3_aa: CASSVDEGNNEQFF
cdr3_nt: TGTGCCAGCAGCGTAGATGAAGGGAACAATGAGCAGTTCTTC

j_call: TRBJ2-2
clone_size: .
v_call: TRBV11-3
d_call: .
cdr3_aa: CASSLGRNTGELFF
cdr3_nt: TGTGCCAGCAGCTTAGGCAGGAACACCGGGGAGCTGTTTTTT

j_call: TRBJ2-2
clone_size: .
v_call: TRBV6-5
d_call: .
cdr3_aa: CASSYYGGNTGELFF
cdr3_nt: TGTGCCAGCAGTTACTATGGGGGCAACACCGGGGAGCTGTTTTTT

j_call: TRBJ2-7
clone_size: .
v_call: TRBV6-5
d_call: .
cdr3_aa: CASTSGGHSYEQYF
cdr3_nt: TGTGCCAGCACCTCGGGGGGACACTCCTACGAGCAGTACTTC

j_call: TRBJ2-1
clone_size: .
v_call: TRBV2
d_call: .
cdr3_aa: CASSVLDEQFF
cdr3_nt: TGTGCCAGCAGTGTACTAGATGAGCAGTTCTTC

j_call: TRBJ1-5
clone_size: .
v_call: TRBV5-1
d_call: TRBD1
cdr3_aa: CASSLRTGGDQPQHF
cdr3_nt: TGCGCCAGCAGCTTAAGGACAGGGGGCGATCAGCCCCAGCATTTT

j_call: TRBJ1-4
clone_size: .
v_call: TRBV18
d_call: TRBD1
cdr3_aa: CASSPLGQVSTTNEKLFF
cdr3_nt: TGTGCCAGCTCACCTTTAGGACAGGTCTCAACAACTAATGAAAAACTGTTTTTT

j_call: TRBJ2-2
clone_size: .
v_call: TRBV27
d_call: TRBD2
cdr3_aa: CASSFTQREDYTGELFF
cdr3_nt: TGTGCCAGCAGTTTTACTCAGCGGGAGGATTACACCGGGGAGCTGTTTTTT

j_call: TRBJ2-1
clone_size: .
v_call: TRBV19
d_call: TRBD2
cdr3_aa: CASKGRISGTYNEQFF
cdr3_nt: TGTGCCAGTAAAGGTAGAATCAGCGGGACCTACAATGAGCAGTTCTTC

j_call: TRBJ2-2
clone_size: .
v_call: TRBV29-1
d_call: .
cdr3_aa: CSVAGAPLTGGELFF
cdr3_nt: TGCAGCGTTGCCGGGGCCCCTCTCACGGGCGGGGAGCTGTTTTTT

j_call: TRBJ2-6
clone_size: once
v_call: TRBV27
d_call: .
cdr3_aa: CASRPPGGTNVLTF
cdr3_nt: TGTGCCAGCAGACCCCCTGGGGGAACCAACGTCCTGACTTTC

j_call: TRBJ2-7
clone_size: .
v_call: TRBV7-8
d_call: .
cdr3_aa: CASSGRAEASYEQYF
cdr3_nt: TGTGCCAGCAGCGGGCGAGCGGAAGCCTCCTACGAGCAGTACTTC

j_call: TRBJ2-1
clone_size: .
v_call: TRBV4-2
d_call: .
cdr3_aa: CASSQDLLGSYNEQFF
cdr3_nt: TGTGCCAGCAGCCAAGATCTTCTAGGCTCCTACAATGAGCAGTTCTTC

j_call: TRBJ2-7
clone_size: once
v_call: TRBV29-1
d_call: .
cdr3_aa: CSAEGAPGRPYEQYF
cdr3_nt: TGCAGCGCCGAGGGGGCGCCAGGGAGGCCATACGAGCAGTACTTC

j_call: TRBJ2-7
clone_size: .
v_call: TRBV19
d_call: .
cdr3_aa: CASSISGGDSYEQYF
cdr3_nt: TGTGCCAGTAGTATTTCTGGGGGTGACTCCTACGAGCAGTACTTC

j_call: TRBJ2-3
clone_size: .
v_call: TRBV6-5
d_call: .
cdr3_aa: CASTKRTTDTQYF
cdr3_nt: TGTGCCAGCACGAAGCGGACCACAGATACGCAGTATTTT